The clone carrying this TCR beta chain has just one count. Its antigen is currently unknown. Assay used: immunoSEQ multiplex PCR; TCRdb lists only in-frame clones, some missing. The sample shows roughly 26,000 clones, around nine tenths of them seen only once. These data come from a study of OX40 agonist ivuxolimab in advanced cancers. The wider study: Patients in the trial were receiving intravenous ivuxolimab every 2 weeks, at doses of 0.01 to 10 mg/kg.

Regarding the study as a whole: Relative to CD4+, CD8+ T cells held more expanded clones on average. There was clonal expansion of CD4+ and CD8+ blood T cells by week 6 at 0.1 to 3.0 mg/kg. Partly responding patients at 0.1-3.0 mg/kg showed some of the smallest clonal expansion.

This specimen consisted of CD4+ or CD8+ T cells sorted from blood, obtained in a trial of the OX40 agonist ivuxolimab. This receptor was obtained from an adult with an advanced solid tumor such as melanoma, head and neck, liver or kidney cancer.

In DNA form, the CDR3 reads TGTGCCACCCGGGGAGGACCCGCCGGAAACACCATATATTTT. Translating gives CATRGGPAGNTIYF. This chain joins TRBV27 and TRBJ1-3; the D is unclear. Looked up from germline, CDR1 is MNHEY and CDR2 is SMNVEV (reference sequence). The CDR3 has 14 residues. V was shortened by 10 bases and J by 4 bases, with 17 bases between the two germline ends.